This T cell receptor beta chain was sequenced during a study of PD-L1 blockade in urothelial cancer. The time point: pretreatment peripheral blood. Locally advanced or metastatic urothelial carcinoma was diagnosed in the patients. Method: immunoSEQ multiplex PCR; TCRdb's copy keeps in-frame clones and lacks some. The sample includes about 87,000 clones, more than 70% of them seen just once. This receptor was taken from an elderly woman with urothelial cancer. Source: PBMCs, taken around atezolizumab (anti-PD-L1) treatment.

CDR3 in amino acids: CASRPGQNYGYTF. The CDR3, as DNA: TGTGCCAGCAGACCGGGACAGAACTATGGCTACACCTTC. The J gene is TRBJ1-2, the V gene TRBV28, with 7 bases matching TRBD1. Germline V lookup: CDR1 MDHEN, CDR2 SYDVKM. This CDR3 has 13 residues. Trimming took 6 bases from V and 2 from J; bases not matched to a gene: 3.